This section outlines one TCR beta chain sequence together with its context. The data were obtained in a study of blood T cell repertoires in COVID-19. The junction had 0 bases not matched to a gene; V was cut back by 1 base and J by 4 bases. This CDR3 has 13 amino acids. The assay was immunoSEQ multiplex PCR, and TCRdb's table has in-frame clones only and misses some. This repertoire shows 120,000 or so clones, around 86% found once; its top ten account for 12%. The chain has TRBV12-3 or TRBV12-4 and TRBJ2-7; TRBD1 agrees at 8 bases. This clonotype was sampled from a man in his fifties or sixties with acute or convalescent COVID-19. Source material: peripheral blood. For the CDR3, the DNA is TGTGCCAGCAGTTTAGGACAGGGGTACGAGCAGTACTTC. Translated: CASSLGQGYEQYF.